These 30 T cell receptor beta chains were sequenced from one sample in a study of T cells expressing NK-cell markers. TCRdb reprocessed the 5' RACE reads, keeping one entry per CDR3 protein, no DNA. The sample data list 400,000 to 450,000 distinct CDR3 sequences. Input material: blood T cells: a sorted CD56 or NKG2C T cell subset, CD4+ or CD8+ T cells, or bulk PBMC T cells (not recorded which). The source of these receptors is a woman between 18 and 70 years old in good health.

This rearrangement joins TRBV12-3 or TRBV12-4 to TRBJ2-5; checking the TCRdb D call of TRBD2 is not possible without DNA. The CDR3 consists of 15 residues. CDR3 in amino acids: CASSLERWSEGTQYF.

The chain has TRBV20-1 and TRBJ2-1; TCRdb's assignment of TRBD2 cannot be checked, as there is no DNA. The CDR3 sequence is 14 residues long. Germline CDR1 is DFQATT and CDR2 is SNEGSKA (reference sequence). Here the CDR3 reads CSARDGREEGEQFF.

J is TRBJ2-7 and V is TRBV27; TCRdb outputs TRBD2, but without DNA this stays unchecked. Germline CDR1 reads MNHEY; CDR2 reads SMNVEV (reference sequence). This CDR3 comprises 16 residues. CDR3 sequence reads: CASSPQRGSFSYEQYF.

V gene TRBV7-8 combines with J gene TRBJ1-1. From germline, CDR1 is SGHVS and CDR2 FQNEAQ. The length of the CDR3 is 15 residues. CDR3 amino acids: CASSLGSGGSAEAFF. Filled out from reference TRBV7-8 and TRBJ1-1, the complete variable domain reads GAGVSQSPRYKVAKRGQDVALRCDPISGHVSLFWYQQALGQGPEFLTYFQNEAQLDKSGLPSDRFFAERPEGSVSTLKIQRTQQEDSAVYLCASSLGSGGSAEAFFGQGTRLTVV.

J is TRBJ2-3 and V is TRBV12-3 or TRBV12-4; TCRdb picks TRBD2, but there is no DNA to check that call. The CDR3 contains 16 residues. The CDR3 is CASSSPRGTSTDTQYF.

This chain links TRBV18 with TRBJ2-3; lacking DNA, the TRBD2 call made by TCRdb goes unchecked. The CDR3 runs to 15 residues. CDR1 is KGHSH and CDR2 is LQKENI in the germline V gene. CDR3 sequence: CASSPLAEFTDTQYF.

The J gene is TRBJ2-7, the V gene TRBV5-1; TCRdb's D call of TRBD2 is untestable without DNA. The CDR3 spans 15 residues. The germline V gene has CDR1 SGHRS and CDR2 YFSETQ. The chain's CDR3 is CASRRTSESSYEQYF.

The chain carries TRBV4-3 and TRBJ2-1. The CDR3 totals 14 residues. Germline V lookup: CDR1 LGHNA, CDR2 YSLEER. The CDR3 sequence is CASSQALTFGEQFF.

V gene TRBV5-1 combines with J gene TRBJ1-4; TCRdb returns TRBD1, unconfirmable since there is no DNA. CDR3 length equals 15 residues. The V gene's germline CDR1 is SGHRS and CDR2 YFSETQ. The CDR3 loop is CASSLGDRSVEKLFF.

This rearrangement joins TRBV20-1 to TRBJ1-2. The germline gives CDR1 DFQATT, CDR2 SNEGSKA (reference sequence). The CDR3 is made up of 12 amino acids. This CDR3 is CSARDEYYGYTF.

The rearrangement links TRBV7-9 to TRBJ2-7; TCRdb lists TRBD1, though no DNA is available to test this call. This CDR3 is built from 13 residues. Germline V gene data show CDR1 as SEHNR and CDR2 as FQNEAQ (reference sequence). The CDR3 is CASRTGANYEQYF.

The J gene is TRBJ2-1, the V gene TRBV12-3 or TRBV12-4; there is no DNA to check the TCRdb D call of TRBD2. This CDR3 has 15 residues. The CDR3 spells CASTPSGRTYNEQFF.

The genes are TRBV28 and TRBJ2-5; TCRdb's D gene call, TRBD1, goes unchecked for lack of DNA. The germline V gene has CDR1 MDHEN and CDR2 SYDVKM. CDR3 size: 13 residues. The CDR3 is CASSTDIRKTQYF.

This sequence joins TRBV5-1 and TRBJ2-2; TCRdb's assignment of TRBD1 cannot be checked, as there is no DNA. The CDR3 runs to 15 residues. The germline CDR1 and CDR2 sequences are SGHRS and YFSETQ. The CDR3 spells CASSLEGAYSGELFF.

This CDR3 reads CASSQKMGGTVLTDTQYF. The chain couples TRBV14 to TRBJ2-3; TCRdb picks TRBD2, but there is no DNA to check that call. This CDR3 region has 18 residues. The V gene's germline CDR1 is SGHDN and CDR2 FVKESK.

The gene calls are TRBV7-2 and TRBJ2-5; the D gene TCRdb calls, TRBD1, cannot be checked with no DNA. The germline CDR1 and CDR2 sequences are SGHTA and FQGNSA. CDR3 length equals 13 residues. CDR3 sequence reads: CASSLVGGETQYF.

This chain uses TRBV7-9 with TRBJ1-6; no DNA is available, so the TRBD1 call from TCRdb remains unchecked. The CDR3 is 14 residues long. CDR1 and CDR2 from the germline V gene are SEHNR and FQNEAQ (reference sequence). The CDR3 spells CASSLVKGVPPLHF.

The J gene is TRBJ1-5, the V gene TRBV20-1; TCRdb's D gene call, TRBD1, goes unchecked for lack of DNA. The germline gives CDR1 DFQATT, CDR2 SNEGSKA (reference sequence). There are 14 residues in the CDR3. The CDR3 sequence: CSAGGQDYNQPQHF.

The chain employs TRBV5-1 and TRBJ2-5. The CDR3 is made up of 12 amino acids. CDR1 and CDR2 from the germline V gene are SGHRS and YFSETQ. This CDR3 reads CASSLRRETQYF. Together with reference TRBV5-1 and TRBJ2-5, the CDR3 gives the full variable domain: KAGVTQTPRYLIKTRGQQVTLSCSPISGHRSVSWYQQTPGQGLQFLFEYFSETQRNKGNFPGRFSGRQFSNSRSEMNVSTLELGDSALYLCASSLRRETQYFGPGTRLLVL.

The V gene is TRBV5-4, the J gene TRBJ1-1; there is no DNA to check the TCRdb D call of TRBD1. This CDR3 region has 14 residues. Per germline, CDR1 SGHNT and CDR2 YYREEE (reference sequence). CDR3 residues: CASLPGGFNTEAFF.

The CDR3 is CSATTGTSGRRDTQYF. This chain connects TRBV20-1 to TRBJ2-3; TCRdb's D call, TRBD2, is unchecked because there is no DNA. The CDR3 is 16 amino acids. CDR1 DFQATT and CDR2 SNEGSKA come from the germline V gene (reference sequence).

The rearrangement uses TRBV5-1 and TRBJ2-1; checking the TCRdb D call of TRBD2 is not possible without DNA. This CDR3 has 14 amino acids. Germline V gene data show CDR1 as SGHRS and CDR2 as YFSETQ. CDR3 residues: CASSLGALADEQFF.

The CDR3 region is CASSLDRGGSEQYF. The gene calls are TRBV7-9 and TRBJ2-7; the D call of TRBD1 rests on TCRdb alone, since no DNA is present to check it. The CDR3 spans 14 residues. Germline CDR1 is SEHNR and CDR2 is FQNEAQ (reference sequence).

The chain links TRBV5-1 to TRBJ2-3; TCRdb reports TRBD2, a call that lacks DNA to check it against. From germline, CDR1 is SGHRS and CDR2 YFSETQ. The CDR3 sequence is 15 residues long. CDR3 sequence reads: CASSLRGEGRDTQYF.

The genes are TRBV15 and TRBJ1-2. CDR3 size: 14 residues. Germline CDR1 LNHNV, CDR2 YYDKDF (reference sequence). CDR3 protein: CATSTENDIAGYTF.

V is TRBV30 and J is TRBJ2-1. The CDR3 loop spans 13 amino acids. The germline V gene has CDR1 GTSNPN and CDR2 SVGIG (reference sequence). CDR3 loop: CAWSARRHNEQFF. Drawing the rest from reference TRBV30 and TRBJ2-1, the complete variable domain is SQTIHQWPATLVQPVGSPLSLECTVEGTSNPNLYWYRQAAGRGLQLLFYSVGIGQISSEVPQNLSASRPQDRQFILSSKKLLLSDSGFYLCAWSARRHNEQFFGPGTRLTVL.

The gene calls are TRBV5-6 and TRBJ2-1. Germline lookup yields CDR1 SGHDT and CDR2 YYEEEE. This CDR3 contains 13 residues. CDR3 sequence reads: CASSQPPDNEQFF.

The chain is built from TRBV7-2 and TRBJ2-3; TCRdb calls TRBD2, which cannot be checked without DNA. The CDR3 length is 15 residues. CDR1 and CDR2 from the germline V gene are SGHTA and FQGNSA. CDR3 sequence reads: CASSPLLAGADTQYF.

J is TRBJ2-5 and V is TRBV29-1; without DNA, the TCRdb call of TRBD1 cannot be checked. Germline CDR1 SQVTM, CDR2 ANQGSEA. CDR3 length equals 16 residues. The CDR3 reads CSVERGERVLRETQYF.

This chain links TRBV9 with TRBJ2-5; TCRdb's D call, TRBD1, is unchecked because there is no DNA. The CDR3 covers 14 residues. The germline V gene has CDR1 SGDLS and CDR2 YYNGEE. The CDR3 loop reads CASSVGWGGETQYF.